A single sample gave rise to the 27 T cell receptor beta chains below, sequenced in a study of blood T cell repertoires in COVID-19 (dated by TCRdb to the early 2020s). The library was obtained by the immunoSEQ multiplex PCR assay. TCRdb obtained this table from immuneACCESS and retained in-frame rearrangements with V and J assigned. These tables miss some clones; where compared with another copy, unresolved V genes account for less than half of the shortfall, and the remainder is unexplained. This sample has 100,000 to 150,000 clones in its table, and approximately 86% of those were observed once. Of the sample, roughly 10% is held by the ten largest clones. Sequencing input: peripheral blood. The origin of the receptors is a woman in her seventies with COVID-19, enrolled during active disease.

The gene calls are TRBV15 and TRBJ1-5; possible D gene TRBD1, 6 bases. The CDR3 extends over 16 amino acids. CDR1 is LNHNV, CDR2 YYDKDF, per germline (reference sequence). V dropped 5 bases and J dropped 5 bases, with 19 bases sitting between them. In nucleotides, the CDR3 is TGTGCCACCAGCCTAATATGGGCAGGGGTTCATCAGCCCCAGCATTTT. Amino acids: CATSLIWAGVHQPQHF.

V and J are TRBV6-1 and TRBJ2-1; 8 bases are shared with TRBD2. Germline V gives CDR1 MNHNS, CDR2 SASEGT. This CDR3 has 15 residues. Trimming at V came to 3 bases and at J to 9 bases, leaving 10 bases not matched to a gene. CDR3 amino acids: CASSERASGGFEQFF. In nucleotides, the CDR3 is TGTGCCAGCAGTGAGCGGGCAAGCGGGGGTTTTGAGCAGTTCTTC.

With regard to this clone: The junction differs from germline at one of its ends, possibly a read error. The V call is TRBV5-8, the J call TRBJ2-1; D gene uncertain. The CDR3 extends over 15 amino acids. CDR1 is SGHTS and CDR2 is YDEGEE in the germline V gene. The chain's CDR3 is CASSHGSASNNEQFF. For the CDR3, the DNA is TGTGCCAGCAGCCACGGGTCAGCCTCCAACAATGAGCAGTTCTTC.

V and J are TRBV30 and TRBJ1-2; 7 nucleotides line up with TRBD1. The germline V gene has CDR1 GTSNPN and CDR2 SVGIG (reference sequence). Trimming removed 5 bases from V and 7 bases from J; junction bases left unmatched: 16. This CDR3 is 15 amino acids long. The CDR3 here is CAWFTGAGGMSGYTF. CDR3 in DNA: TGTGCCTGGTTCACGGGGGCAGGGGGGATGAGTGGCTACACCTTC.

The chain combines TRBV6-5 with TRBJ1-5; weak D call: TRBD1 (6 bases). This CDR3 has 14 amino acids. CDR1 is MNHEY, CDR2 SVGAGI, per germline. The DNA for the CDR3 is TGTGGGGCGGGGGGCCCAGCAGAGAATCAGCCCCAGCATTTT. Its protein product is CGAGGPAENQPQHF.

Here the CDR3 DNA reads TGTGCCAGTACGCCACAAAGGGGGTCCAACGTCCTGACTTTC. This sequence encodes CASTPQRGSNVLTF. The chain couples TRBV19 to TRBJ2-6; D may be TRBD1 (6 bases). The CDR3 is 14 residues long. Trimming cost V 7 bases and J 8 bases, with 15 bases left between them. The germline V gene encodes CDR1 LNHDA and CDR2 SQIVND (reference sequence).

The chain is built from TRBV30 and TRBJ1-2; possible D gene TRBD1, 6 bases. The CDR3 contains 13 residues. Between the trimmed V and J ends, which lost 1 base and 8 bases, there was a span of 14 bases. Germline CDR1 and CDR2: GTSNPN and SVGIG (reference sequence). The CDR3 coding sequence is TGTGCCTGGAGTGCGTCCTACAGGGAGGGCTACACCTTC. This translates into CAWSASYREGYTF.

The chain has TRBV7-3 and TRBJ2-3, with TRBD2 matching 10 bases. Germline loops: CDR1 SGHTA, CDR2 FQGTGA. J was trimmed by 7 bases and V by 2 bases; bases with no gene match: 9. This CDR3 has 16 residues. The DNA of the CDR3 is TGTGCCAGCAGCTTATCCTTAGCGGGGGGATCATATACGCAGTATTTT. Amino acid sequence: CASSLSLAGGSYTQYF.

This chain uses TRBV3-1 (or the pseudogene TRBV3-2) with TRBJ1-2; 8 bases line up with TRBD1. V was pared by 5 bases and J by 5 bases, with 7 bases of the junction left unmatched. This CDR3 comprises 14 residues. Germline V gene sequence: CDR1 LGHDT, CDR2 YNNKEL (reference sequence). Here the CDR3 DNA reads TGTGCCAGCAGCTCTGGGACAGGATCTTATGGCTACACCTTC. It encodes CASSSGTGSYGYTF.

V gene TRBV19 combines with J gene TRBJ1-1; D may be TRBD1 (6 bases). V lost 2 bases and J 1 base, leaving 17 bases between the germline ends. Germline values: CDR1 LNHDA, CDR2 SQIVND (reference sequence). There are 17 residues in the CDR3. CDR3 sequence reads: CASSIPGQLPGNTEAFF. CDR3 nucleotides: TGTGCCAGTAGTATACCGGGACAACTGCCTGGGAACACTGAAGCTTTCTTT.

The chain carries TRBV5-1 and TRBJ1-6, with unresolved D. Germline lookup yields CDR1 SGHRS and CDR2 YFSETQ. V gave up 4 bases and J gave up 8 bases, with 16 bases separating them. The CDR3 is 15 residues long. CDR3 in amino acids: CASSPRGLVDSPLHF. In DNA form, the CDR3 reads TGCGCCAGCAGCCCTCGAGGGCTCGTAGATTCACCCCTCCACTTT.

This chain joins TRBV6-1 and TRBJ2-7, with D possibly matching TRBD1 (6 bases). There are 15 residues in the CDR3. Germline V CDR1 and CDR2: MNHNS, SASEGT. Trimming cost V 2 bases and J 3 bases, with 14 bases left between them. CDR3 nucleotides: TGTGCCAGCAGTGAATCAATAAGGGGACACTACGAGCAGTACTTC. It is translated as CASSESIRGHYEQYF.

The J gene is TRBJ1-5, the V gene TRBV27; D call uncertain. V was trimmed by 2 bases and J by 1 base, leaving 9 bases between them. In germline, CDR1 is MNHEY, CDR2 SMNVEV (reference sequence). This CDR3 is built from 15 residues. The CDR3 DNA reads TGTGCCAGCAGTTTACTAGGCGTGAGCAATCAGCCCCAGCATTTT. Amino acid sequence: CASSLLGVSNQPQHF.

The chain couples TRBV7-8 to TRBJ1-5, with D tentatively TRBD1 (5 bases). The germline V gene has CDR1 SGHVS and CDR2 FQNEAQ. The V end lost 4 bases, the J end lost 4 bases, and 8 bases lay between the germline ends. The CDR3 sequence is 13 residues long. The CDR3 region has the DNA TGTGCCAGCAGCTCTCAGGGAAATCAGCCCCAGCATTTT. This encodes CASSSQGNQPQHF.

Note on this clone: Other nucleotide sequences from this sample produce the same CDR3. The chain is built from TRBV5-1 and TRBJ1-2; TRBD1 matches at 11 bases. With V trimmed by 4 bases and J by 2 bases, 4 bases remained unmatched. Germline CDR1 SGHRS, CDR2 YFSETQ. This CDR3 is 15 amino acids long. DNA for the CDR3: TGCGCCAGCAGCCTTCGGACAGGGGGCAACTATGGCTACACCTTC. Its translation is CASSLRTGGNYGYTF.

The genes are TRBV15 and TRBJ2-1, with TRBD2 matching over 13 bases. In germline, CDR1 is LNHNV, CDR2 YYDKDF (reference sequence). The CDR3 sequence is 14 residues long. V dropped 0 bases and J dropped 15; count of bases not matched to a gene: 5. The CDR3 loop reads CATSRDSGLAGVFF. CDR3 DNA sequence: TGTGCCACCAGCAGAGATTCCGGACTAGCGGGGGTGTTCTTC.

The gene calls are TRBV29-1 and TRBJ2-7; 9 positions agree with TRBD1. CDR3 length: 15 residues. The ends lost 1 base at V and 2 bases at J; junction bases unmatched: 6. CDR1 is SQVTM and CDR2 is ANQGSEA in the germline V gene. CDR3 nucleotides: TGCAGCGTTGAAGGGAGGACAGGGGCACCCTACGAGCAGTACTTC. This translates into CSVEGRTGAPYEQYF.

The CDR3 coding sequence is TGTGCCAGCAGAAGGGGGTCCACTGAAGCTTTCTTT. Its protein is CASRRGSTEAFF. V usage is TRBV2 and J usage is TRBJ1-1, with a tentative D call TRBD1 (6 bases). The CDR3 extends over 12 amino acids. From germline, CDR1 is SNHLY and CDR2 FYNNEI. Trimming left V 6 bases short and J 4 bases short, with 9 bases between.

This clone appeared a single time. The chain links TRBV7-2 to TRBJ2-5; no clear D. The germline CDR1 and CDR2 sequences are SGHTA and FQGNSA. The length of the CDR3 is 14 residues. V lost 2 bases, J lost 5 bases, and 12 bases lay in between. CDR3 in amino acids: CASSLSGWRETQYF. CDR3 DNA sequence: TGTGCCAGCAGCTTATCCGGTTGGCGGGAGACCCAGTACTTC.

J is TRBJ2-3 and V is TRBV7-2, with D possibly TRBD2 on 5 matching bases. Germline CDR1 SGHTA, CDR2 FQGNSA. Trimming pared 1 base from V and 1 base from J, leaving 9 bases between. This CDR3 contains 15 residues. The CDR3 DNA reads as TGTGCCAGCAGCTTAGAAGGGCGGGGCACAGATACGCAGTATTTT. Translation: CASSLEGRGTDTQYF.

The chain couples TRBV6-2 or TRBV6-3 to TRBJ2-5; 11 bases line up with TRBD2. V shed 4 bases, J shed 1 base, and the junction held 14 bases outside the gene matches. This CDR3 spans 19 amino acids. Germline CDR1 reads MNHEY; CDR2 reads SVGEGT. CDR3 bases: TGTGCCAGCAGTTCACCACACACCTTGGGACTAGCGGTCCAAGAGACCCAGTACTTC. Translation: CASSSPHTLGLAVQETQYF.

The V gene is TRBV2, the J gene TRBJ1-2, with a weak D call TRBD1 (6 bases). CDR1 is SNHLY and CDR2 is FYNNEI in the germline V gene. The CDR3 has 14 residues. V was shortened by 3 bases and J by 7 bases, with 15 bases between the two germline ends. This chain's CDR3 is CASSEGAAWSGYTF. Here the CDR3 DNA reads TGTGCCAGCAGTGAGGGGGCGGCCTGGAGTGGCTACACCTTC.

This chain uses TRBV5-6 with TRBJ1-6; possibly TRBD1 for D (5 bases). The CDR3 covers 15 residues. The ends were cut back, 1 base at V and 7 bases at J, with 12 bases in the middle. Germline V CDR1 and CDR2: SGHDT, YYEEEE. The CDR3 region has the DNA TGTGCCAGCAGCTTGCGCAGGGCGAACAATTCACCCCTCCACTTT. It codes for CASSLRRANNSPLHF.

This chain joins TRBV6-2 or TRBV6-3 and TRBJ1-4; D unresolved. The V end lost 6 bases, the J end lost 3 bases, and 17 bases lay between the germline ends. Germline-derived CDR1 and CDR2 are MNHEY and SVGEGT. The CDR3 has 16 residues. CDR3 residues: CASSSDGRLANEKLFF. For the CDR3, the DNA is TGTGCCAGCAGCTCGGACGGGAGGTTGGCTAATGAAAAACTGTTTTTT.

The rearrangement links TRBV5-1 to TRBJ1-6; D ambiguous. Trimming removed 1 base at V and 7 bases at J, with 9 bases between. Germline loops: CDR1 SGHRS, CDR2 YFSETQ. The CDR3 runs to 14 residues. CDR3 sequence: CASSLRSENSPLHF. The CDR3, as DNA: TGCGCCAGCAGCTTGAGGAGCGAGAATTCACCCCTCCACTTT.

The gene calls are TRBV5-1 and TRBJ1-3; D is uncertain. The CDR3 has 16 residues. Trimming cost V 5 bases and J 4 bases, with 19 bases left between them. From germline, CDR1 is SGHRS and CDR2 YFSETQ. CDR3 bases: TGCGCCAGCAGTGTCAATCCCGGTGTTTTCGGAAACACCATATATTTT. As protein: CASSVNPGVFGNTIYF.

V and J are TRBV3-1 (or the pseudogene TRBV3-2) and TRBJ1-4; 9 bases agree with TRBD1. J lost 6 bases, V lost 4 bases, and 6 bases had no gene match. The CDR3 contains 15 residues. The germline gives CDR1 LGHDT, CDR2 YNNKEL (reference sequence). As DNA, the CDR3 is TGTGCCAGCAGCCTTTGGACAGGGGTAGATGAAAAACTGTTTTTT. Translating it yields CASSLWTGVDEKLFF.